The T cell receptor (beta chain) under discussion was sequenced for a study of cytomegalovirus exposure and HLA in healthy donors. Study results and caveats: Whilst most TCR sequences proved rare, a subset of public TCRs occurred across many donors. Confirmation was obtained in vitro that a few CMV-associated chains are specific for CMV antigens. The study flagged about 150 TCR beta chains as cytomegalovirus-associated. Subsequent analysis of the 95 to 150 validation repertoires found a tendency for first-cohort TCR clusters to co-occur.

The data were produced by immunoSEQ multiplex PCR, yet TCRdb's version contains in-frame clones alone and is incomplete. The sample records roughly 310,000 clones, 88% being singletons. Remarks on this clone: No antigen is known for it.

The CDR3 is made up of 16 amino acids. Germline V gene lookup returns CDR1 SGHAT and CDR2 FQDESV (reference sequence). Trimming took 5 bases from V and 4 from J; bases not matched to a gene: 12. This TCR came from a man between 25 and 39 years old in good health and CMV-seronegative. The sequencing input was PBMCs. The genes are TRBV11-1 and TRBJ2-5; the match to TRBD2 covers 8 bases. CDR3 sequence (DNA): TGTGCCAGCAGCCAAGCCCCCGGACTAGCAATAGAGACCCAGTACTTC. It encodes CASSQAPGLAIETQYF.